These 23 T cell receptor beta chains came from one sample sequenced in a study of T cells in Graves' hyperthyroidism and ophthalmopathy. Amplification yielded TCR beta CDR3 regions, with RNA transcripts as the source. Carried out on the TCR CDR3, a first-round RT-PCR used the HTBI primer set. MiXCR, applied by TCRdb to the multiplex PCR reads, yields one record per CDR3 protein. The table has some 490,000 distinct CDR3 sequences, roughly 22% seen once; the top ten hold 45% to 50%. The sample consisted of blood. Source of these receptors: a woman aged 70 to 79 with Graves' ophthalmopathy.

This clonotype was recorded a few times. The DNA for the CDR3 is TGCAGTGCTAGAGGTCGCCCCGGACCCCCTTATGGCTACACCTTC. This sequence encodes CSARGRPGPPYGYTF. This chain links TRBV20-1 with TRBJ1-2, with D unclear. CDR1 DFQATT and CDR2 SNEGSKA come from the germline V gene (reference sequence). V lost 1 base and J lost 5, with 17 bases in between. The CDR3 length is 15 residues.

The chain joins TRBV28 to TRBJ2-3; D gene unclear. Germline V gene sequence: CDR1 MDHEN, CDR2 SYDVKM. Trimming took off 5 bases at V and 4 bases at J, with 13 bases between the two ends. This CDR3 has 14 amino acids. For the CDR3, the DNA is TGTGCCAGCAGTGTGAATAGCCCCCCAGATACGCAGTATTTT. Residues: CASSVNSPPDTQYF.

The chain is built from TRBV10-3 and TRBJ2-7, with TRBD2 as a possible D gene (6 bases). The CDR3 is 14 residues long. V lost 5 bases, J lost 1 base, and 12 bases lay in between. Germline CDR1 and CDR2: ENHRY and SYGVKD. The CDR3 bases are TGTGCCATCAGTTTAGTGGGGGGTTCCTACGAGCAGTACTTC. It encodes CAISLVGGSYEQYF.

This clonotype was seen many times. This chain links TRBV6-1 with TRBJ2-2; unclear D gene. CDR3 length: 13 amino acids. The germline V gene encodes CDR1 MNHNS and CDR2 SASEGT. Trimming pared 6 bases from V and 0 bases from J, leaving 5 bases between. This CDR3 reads CASRATNTGELFF. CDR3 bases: TGTGCCAGCAGGGCTACGAACACCGGGGAGCTGTTTTTT.

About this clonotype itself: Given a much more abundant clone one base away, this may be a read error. CDR3 DNA sequence: TGCGCCAGCAGCTTGCTGTTGGCGGGAGTCATCTCAGATACGCAGTATTTT. Residues: CASSLLLAGVISDTQYF. The gene calls are TRBV5-1 and TRBJ2-3, with 7 nucleotides matching TRBD2. Trimming at V came to 1 base and at J to 4 bases, leaving 12 bases not matched to a gene. The CDR3 has 17 residues. Germline CDR1 and CDR2: SGHRS and YFSETQ.

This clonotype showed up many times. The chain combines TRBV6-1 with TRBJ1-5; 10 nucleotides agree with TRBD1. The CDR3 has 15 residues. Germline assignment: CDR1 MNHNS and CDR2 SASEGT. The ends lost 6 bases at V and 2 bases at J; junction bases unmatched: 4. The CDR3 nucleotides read TGTGCCAGCAGAGACGGGACAGGGGGCAATCAGCCCCAGCATTTT. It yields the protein CASRDGTGGNQPQHF.

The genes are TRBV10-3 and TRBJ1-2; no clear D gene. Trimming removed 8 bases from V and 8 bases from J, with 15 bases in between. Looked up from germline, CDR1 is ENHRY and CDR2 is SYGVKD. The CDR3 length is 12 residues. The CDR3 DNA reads TGTGCCATCGGTATGGGATTGTGGGGCTACACCTTC. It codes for CAIGMGLWGYTF.

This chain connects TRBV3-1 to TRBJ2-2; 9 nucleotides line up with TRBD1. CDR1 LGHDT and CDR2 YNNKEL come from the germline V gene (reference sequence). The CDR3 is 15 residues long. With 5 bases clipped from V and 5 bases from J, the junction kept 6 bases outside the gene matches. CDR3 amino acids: CASSAGTGRTGELFF. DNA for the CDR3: TGTGCCAGCAGCGCCGGGACAGGGCGTACCGGGGAGCTGTTTTTT.

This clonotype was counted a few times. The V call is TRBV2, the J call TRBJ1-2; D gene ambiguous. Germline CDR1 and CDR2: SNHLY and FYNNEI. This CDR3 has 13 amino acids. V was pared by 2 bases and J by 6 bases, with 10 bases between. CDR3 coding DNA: TGTGCCAGCAGTGAAACATCTATTAATGGCTACACCTTC. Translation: CASSETSINGYTF.

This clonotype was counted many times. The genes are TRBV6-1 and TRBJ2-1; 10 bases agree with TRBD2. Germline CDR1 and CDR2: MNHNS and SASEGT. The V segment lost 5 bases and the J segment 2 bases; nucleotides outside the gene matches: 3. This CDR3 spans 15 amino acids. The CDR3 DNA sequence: TGTGCCAGCAGTAGGACTAGCGGCCCCTACAATGAGCAGTTCTTC. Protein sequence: CASSRTSGPYNEQFF.

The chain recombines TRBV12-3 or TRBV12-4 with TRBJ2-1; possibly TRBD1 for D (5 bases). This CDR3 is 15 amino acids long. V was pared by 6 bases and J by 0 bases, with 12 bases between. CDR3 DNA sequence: TGTGCCAGCAGCAGAGACAGTAACTCCTACAATGAGCAGTTCTTC. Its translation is CASSRDSNSYNEQFF.

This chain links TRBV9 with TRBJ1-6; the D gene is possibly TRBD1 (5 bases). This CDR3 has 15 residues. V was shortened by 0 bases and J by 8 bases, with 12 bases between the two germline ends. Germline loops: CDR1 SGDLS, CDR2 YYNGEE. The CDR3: CASSVGGGRDSPLHF. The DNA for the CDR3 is TGTGCCAGCAGCGTAGGTGGGGGACGCGATTCACCCCTCCACTTT.

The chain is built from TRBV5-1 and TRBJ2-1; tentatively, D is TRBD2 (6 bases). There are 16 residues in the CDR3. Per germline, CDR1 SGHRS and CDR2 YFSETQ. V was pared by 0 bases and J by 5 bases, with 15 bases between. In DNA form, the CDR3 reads TGCGCCAGCAGCTTGGAGTCCCAGCGGGCCAACAATGAGCAGTTCTTC. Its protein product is CASSLESQRANNEQFF. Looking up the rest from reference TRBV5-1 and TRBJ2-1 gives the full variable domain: KAGVTQTPRYLIKTRGQQVTLSCSPISGHRSVSWYQQTPGQGLQFLFEYFSETQRNKGNFPGRFSGRQFSNSRSEMNVSTLELGDSALYLCASSLESQRANNEQFFGPGTRLTVL.

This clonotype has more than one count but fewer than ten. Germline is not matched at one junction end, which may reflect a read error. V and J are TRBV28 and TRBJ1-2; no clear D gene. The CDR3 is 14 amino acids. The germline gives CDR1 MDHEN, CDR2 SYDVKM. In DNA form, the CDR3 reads TGTACCAGCAAGACCGGGGATACCCGTGGTGGCTACACCTTC. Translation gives CTSKTGDTRGGYTF.

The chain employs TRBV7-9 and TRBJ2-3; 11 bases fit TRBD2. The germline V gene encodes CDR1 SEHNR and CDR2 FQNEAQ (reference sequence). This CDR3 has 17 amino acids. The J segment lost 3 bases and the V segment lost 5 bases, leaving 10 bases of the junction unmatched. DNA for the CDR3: TGTGCCAGCAGCAGAAAGCCACTAGCGGGAGTTACAGATACGCAGTATTTT. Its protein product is CASSRKPLAGVTDTQYF. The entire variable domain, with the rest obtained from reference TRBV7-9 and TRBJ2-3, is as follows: DTGVSQNPRHKITKRGQNVTFRCDPISEHNRLYWYRQTLGQGPEFLTYFQNEAQLEKSRLLSDRFSAERPKGSFSTLEIQRTEQGDSAMYLCASSRKPLAGVTDTQYFGPGTRLTVL.

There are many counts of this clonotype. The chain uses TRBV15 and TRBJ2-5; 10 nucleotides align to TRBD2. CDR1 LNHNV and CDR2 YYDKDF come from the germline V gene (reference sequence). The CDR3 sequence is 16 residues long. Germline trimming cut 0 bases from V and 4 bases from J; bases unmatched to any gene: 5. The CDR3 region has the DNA TGTGCCACCAGCAGAGATCTAATAGCGGGGGGAGAGACCCAGTACTTC. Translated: CATSRDLIAGGETQYF.

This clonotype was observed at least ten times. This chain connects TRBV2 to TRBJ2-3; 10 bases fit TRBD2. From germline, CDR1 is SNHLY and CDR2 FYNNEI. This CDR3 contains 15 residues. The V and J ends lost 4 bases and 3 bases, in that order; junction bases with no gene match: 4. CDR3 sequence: CASSGASGGTDTQYF. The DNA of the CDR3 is TGTGCCAGCAGTGGGGCTAGCGGGGGAACAGATACGCAGTATTTT. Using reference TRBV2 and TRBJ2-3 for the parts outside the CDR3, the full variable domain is EPEVTQTPSHQVTQMGQEVILRCVPISNHLYFYWYRQILGQKVEFLVSFYNNEISEKSEIFDDQFSVERPDGSNFTLKIRSTKLEDSAMYFCASSGASGGTDTQYFGPGTRLTVL.

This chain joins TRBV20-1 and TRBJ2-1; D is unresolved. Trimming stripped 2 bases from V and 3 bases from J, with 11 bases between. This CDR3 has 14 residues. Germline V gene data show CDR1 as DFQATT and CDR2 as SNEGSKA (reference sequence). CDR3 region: CSARRRTVYNEQFF. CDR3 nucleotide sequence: TGCAGTGCTAGAAGACGGACCGTCTACAATGAGCAGTTCTTC.

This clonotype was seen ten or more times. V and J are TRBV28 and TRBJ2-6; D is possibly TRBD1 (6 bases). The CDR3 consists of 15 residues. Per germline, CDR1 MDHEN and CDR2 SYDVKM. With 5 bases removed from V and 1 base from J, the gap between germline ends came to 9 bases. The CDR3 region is CASSQGSSGANVLTF. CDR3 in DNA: TGTGCCAGCAGTCAGGGGTCTTCTGGGGCCAACGTCCTGACTTTC.

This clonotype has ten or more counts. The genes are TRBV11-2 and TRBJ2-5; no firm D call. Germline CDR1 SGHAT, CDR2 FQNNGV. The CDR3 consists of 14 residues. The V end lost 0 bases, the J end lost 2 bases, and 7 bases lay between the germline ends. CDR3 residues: CASSLDLQQETQYF. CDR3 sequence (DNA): TGTGCCAGCAGCTTAGATCTCCAACAAGAGACCCAGTACTTC. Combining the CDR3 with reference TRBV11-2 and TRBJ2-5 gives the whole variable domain EAGVAQSPRYKIIEKRQSVAFWCNPISGHATLYWYQQILGQGPKLLIQFQNNGVVDDSQLPKDRFSAERLKGVDSTLKIQPAKLEDSAVYLCASSLDLQQETQYFGPGTRLLVL.

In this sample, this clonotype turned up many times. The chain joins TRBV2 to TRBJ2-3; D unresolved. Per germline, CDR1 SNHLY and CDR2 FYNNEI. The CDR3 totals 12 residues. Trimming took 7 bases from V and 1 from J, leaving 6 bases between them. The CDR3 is CASIKGTDTQYF. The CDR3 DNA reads TGTGCCAGCATTAAGGGCACAGATACGCAGTATTTT.

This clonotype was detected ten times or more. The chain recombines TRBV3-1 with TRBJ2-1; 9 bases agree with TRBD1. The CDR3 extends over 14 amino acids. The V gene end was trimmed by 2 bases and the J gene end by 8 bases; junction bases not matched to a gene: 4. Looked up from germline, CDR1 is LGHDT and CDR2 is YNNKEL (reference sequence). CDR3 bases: TGTGCCAGCAGCCAAAACACAGGGGGCCATGAGCAGTTCTTC. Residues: CASSQNTGGHEQFF.

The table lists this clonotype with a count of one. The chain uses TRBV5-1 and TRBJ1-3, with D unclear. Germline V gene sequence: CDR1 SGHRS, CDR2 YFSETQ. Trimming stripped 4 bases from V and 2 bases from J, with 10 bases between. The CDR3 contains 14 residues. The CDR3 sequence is CASSPPGPGNTIYF. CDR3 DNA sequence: TGCGCCAGCAGCCCCCCTGGACCTGGAAACACCATATATTTT.